This entry lists 27 T cell receptor beta chains sequenced from one sample in a study of identical twins. Using its own MiXCR run on the 5' RACE reads, TCRdb lists one record per CDR3 protein. The repertoire holds around 490,000 distinct CDR3 sequences, with around 15% as singletons. This sample also belongs to another study, concerning yellow fever vaccine responses in identical twins.

Sequencing was carried out using CD4+ T cells sorted from blood. These receptors were obtained from a woman between 18 and 29 years old in good health.

The J gene is TRBJ1-2, the V gene TRBV30, with D tentatively TRBD1 (5 bases). With 4 bases removed from V and 6 bases from J, the gap between germline ends came to 12 bases. The CDR3 covers 12 residues. Germline V lookup: CDR1 GTSNPN, CDR2 SVGIG (reference sequence). For the CDR3, the DNA is TGTGCCTGGATTCGAGGGGTTGATGGCTACACCTTC. This translates into CAWIRGVDGYTF.

This clonotype was observed a handful of times. The chain links TRBV20-1 to TRBJ2-3, with unresolved D. Trimming shortened V by 0 bases and J by 6 bases, and 16 bases separated the two germline ends. Per the germline V gene, CDR1 is DFQATT and CDR2 is SNEGSKA (reference sequence). The CDR3 contains 15 residues. CDR3 coding DNA: TGCAGTGCTAGAGATTTTGGGAAAGTCCCCGATACGCAGTATTTT. As protein: CSARDFGKVPDTQYF.

This rearrangement joins TRBV27 to TRBJ2-5, with 14 positions matching TRBD2. The germline V gene encodes CDR1 MNHEY and CDR2 SMNVEV (reference sequence). This CDR3 contains 14 residues. With 4 bases clipped from V and 10 bases from J, the junction kept 5 bases outside the gene matches. CDR3 nucleotide sequence: TGTGCCAGCAGTTCCGGACTAGCGGGAGGCGGCCAGTACTTC. Translated: CASSSGLAGGGQYF.

This clonotype showed up many times. The chain employs TRBV2 and TRBJ1-5; D gene uncertain. V dropped 1 base and J dropped 11 bases, with 6 bases sitting between them. Germline assignment: CDR1 SNHLY and CDR2 FYNNEI. The CDR3 totals 11 residues. CDR3 coding DNA: TGTGCCAGCAGTGAAGAGAGGGCCCAGCATTTT. Protein sequence: CASSEERAQHF.

This sequence joins TRBV5-1 and TRBJ2-3; no definite D call. CDR1 SGHRS and CDR2 YFSETQ come from the germline V gene. The V end lost 9 bases, the J end lost 4 bases, and 21 bases lay between the germline ends. The CDR3 consists of 15 residues. CDR3 sequence reads: CATKSIGFAADTQYF. CDR3 sequence (DNA): TGCGCCACCAAGAGCATCGGATTCGCCGCAGATACGCAGTATTTT.

This clonotype has more than one count but fewer than ten. The rearrangement joins TRBV11-2 to TRBJ2-5; 8 nucleotides agree with TRBD1. CDR1 SGHAT and CDR2 FQNNGV come from the germline V gene. This CDR3 has 18 amino acids. The J segment lost 3 bases and the V segment lost 4 bases, leaving 16 bases of the junction unmatched. DNA for the CDR3: TGTGCCAGCAGCTCACTTTATAAGGACAGGGCATCTAAAGAGACCCAGTACTTC. Translating it yields CASSSLYKDRASKETQYF. The whole variable domain, filled in from reference TRBV11-2 and TRBJ2-5, reads EAGVAQSPRYKIIEKRQSVAFWCNPISGHATLYWYQQILGQGPKLLIQFQNNGVVDDSQLPKDRFSAERLKGVDSTLKIQPAKLEDSAVYLCASSSLYKDRASKETQYFGPGTRLLVL.

This clonotype has at least ten counts. This rearrangement joins TRBV9 to TRBJ2-5; 7 bases map to TRBD2. V shed 0 bases, J shed 5 bases, and the junction held 7 bases outside the gene matches. Germline loops: CDR1 SGDLS, CDR2 YYNGEE. This CDR3 is 15 amino acids long. The CDR3 sequence: CASSVGLAAGETQYF. The CDR3 DNA follows: TGTGCCAGCAGCGTAGGCCTAGCGGCGGGGGAGACCCAGTACTTC.

The chain recombines TRBV7-6 with TRBJ2-1, with 8 bases that match TRBD2. Germline CDR1 reads SGHVS; CDR2 reads FNYEAQ. The J segment lost 9 bases and the V segment lost 2 bases, leaving 12 bases of the junction unmatched. The CDR3 covers 16 residues. The CDR3 here is CASSLMKGLGLAEQFF. The CDR3 DNA follows: TGTGCCAGCAGCTTAATGAAGGGACTAGGTCTTGCTGAGCAGTTCTTC.

The chain combines TRBV18 with TRBJ1-2; 7 bases agree with TRBD1. V shed 3 bases, J shed 7 bases, and the junction held 8 bases outside the gene matches. The germline CDR1 and CDR2 sequences are KGHSH and LQKENI. The CDR3 totals 14 residues. The CDR3 sequence: CASSPLKTGSGYTF. CDR3 in DNA: TGTGCCAGCTCACCCCTAAAGACAGGGTCTGGCTACACCTTC.

This clonotype was observed many times. This chain links TRBV2 with TRBJ2-5; the D gene is possibly TRBD1 (6 bases). Germline CDR1 SNHLY, CDR2 FYNNEI. The germline V and J ends were trimmed by 4 bases and 2 bases, with 11 bases remaining between them. The CDR3 consists of 14 residues. Here the CDR3 DNA reads TGTGCCAGCAGTGCGGGCAGGGGACAAGAGACCCAGTACTTC. Its protein is CASSAGRGQETQYF.

V gene TRBV24-1 combines with J gene TRBJ2-1; D is unresolved. The V end was cut by 7 bases, the J end by 2 bases, with 8 bases between. Germline V gene data show CDR1 as KGHDR and CDR2 as SFDVKD. This CDR3 has 13 residues. This CDR3 reads CATRHGAYNEQFF. CDR3 nucleotide sequence: TGTGCCACCAGACATGGGGCCTACAATGAGCAGTTCTTC.

This clonotype was seen only a few times. This chain connects TRBV15 to TRBJ2-7, with TRBD1 as a possible D gene (6 bases). Germline values: CDR1 LNHNV, CDR2 YYDKDF (reference sequence). V lost 2 bases, J lost 3 bases, and 11 bases lay in between. CDR3 length: 14 residues. CDR3 nucleotide sequence: TGTGCCACCAGCAGAAAGGGACAATTCTACGAGCAGTACTTC. Translating it yields CATSRKGQFYEQYF.

Only a few counts were recorded for this clonotype. The chain carries TRBV5-6 and TRBJ2-7, with 9 bases that match TRBD1. This CDR3 region has 14 residues. CDR1 SGHDT and CDR2 YYEEEE come from the germline V gene. V lost 5 bases, J lost 2 bases, and 5 bases stayed unmatched. The CDR3, as DNA: TGTGCCAGCAGACGCCGGGACAGGGCCTACGAGCAGTACTTC. Its translation is CASRRRDRAYEQYF.

The V call is TRBV20-1, the J call TRBJ2-3; D is possibly TRBD2 (6 bases). The CDR3 is made up of 15 amino acids. The V end lost 5 bases, the J end lost 3 bases, and 18 bases lay between the germline ends. Germline CDR1 reads DFQATT; CDR2 reads SNEGSKA (reference sequence). The CDR3 here is CSAAPGLKVTDTQYF. CDR3 bases: TGCAGTGCTGCTCCGGGACTGAAAGTAACAGATACGCAGTATTTT.

This chain links TRBV28 with TRBJ2-7, with D possibly being TRBD2 (6 bases). Germline assignment: CDR1 MDHEN and CDR2 SYDVKM. The V gene lost 4 bases and the J gene lost 6 bases, with 10 bases spanning the gap. The CDR3 runs to 12 residues. The CDR3 reads CASSSGLSEQYF. The CDR3 nucleotides are TGTGCCAGCAGTTCAGGACTAAGCGAGCAGTACTTC.

There are a few counts of this clonotype. V usage is TRBV5-1 and J usage is TRBJ2-1; TRBD1 matches at 10 bases. In germline, CDR1 is SGHRS, CDR2 YFSETQ. This CDR3 spans 16 amino acids. J was trimmed by 4 bases and V by 7 bases; bases with no gene match: 11. CDR3 sequence (DNA): TGCGCCAGCTCCCCCTCCGGGACAGGGGTATACAATGAGCAGTTCTTC. It encodes CASSPSGTGVYNEQFF.

This clonotype was observed many times. This rearrangement joins TRBV5-1 to TRBJ2-7; the match to TRBD1 covers 7 bases. Germline-derived CDR1 and CDR2 are SGHRS and YFSETQ. This CDR3 has 14 residues. The J segment lost 1 base and the V segment lost 4 bases, leaving 5 bases of the junction unmatched. CDR3 amino acids: CASSPLTGSYEQYF. The CDR3 DNA follows: TGCGCCAGCAGCCCCTTGACAGGGTCCTACGAGCAGTACTTC.

V gene TRBV6-1 combines with J gene TRBJ2-1, with 8 bases fitting TRBD1. V shed 8 bases and J 9 bases; nucleotides not matched to a gene: 12. Germline CDR1 MNHNS, CDR2 SASEGT. The CDR3 spans 14 residues. The CDR3 nucleotides are TGTGCCAGCCGCAGACAGGGGTACGACGGTGAGCAGTTCTTC. It yields the protein CASRRQGYDGEQFF.

The rearrangement uses TRBV5-1 and TRBJ2-5, with D uncertain. The CDR3 extends over 13 amino acids. The V gene lost 0 bases and the J gene lost 4 bases, with 7 bases spanning the gap. The germline V gene has CDR1 SGHRS and CDR2 YFSETQ. The CDR3 region is CASSLESRETQYF. Written as DNA, the CDR3 is TGCGCCAGCAGCTTGGAGAGTCGAGAGACCCAGTACTTC.

This clonotype was detected a few times. CDR3 residues: CASSQSGVQWYEQFF. CDR3 DNA sequence: TGTGCCAGCAGCCAATCAGGGGTCCAATGGTATGAGCAGTTCTTC. This chain connects TRBV14 to TRBJ2-1, with a weak D call TRBD1 (6 bases). V was cut by 2 bases and J by 8 bases, with 16 bases left in between. CDR1 SGHDN and CDR2 FVKESK come from the germline V gene. This CDR3 is built from 15 residues.

This clonotype has ten or more counts. This rearrangement joins TRBV3-1 to TRBJ2-1; D is undetermined. The germline V gene encodes CDR1 LGHDT and CDR2 YNNKEL (reference sequence). The CDR3 consists of 12 residues. The V end lost 8 bases, the J end lost 5 bases, and 10 bases lay between the germline ends. The CDR3 nucleotides read TGTGCCAGCGGTTTTGGGGACAATGAGCAGTTCTTC. Encoded protein: CASGFGDNEQFF.

The J gene is TRBJ2-7, the V gene TRBV30; no definite D call. The CDR3 runs to 12 residues. The germline V gene encodes CDR1 GTSNPN and CDR2 SVGIG (reference sequence). V was clipped by 3 bases and J by 5 bases, with 11 bases between them. The CDR3 DNA is TGTGCCTGGAGCGTCCAGCTAAACGAGCAGTACTTC. Translating gives CAWSVQLNEQYF. Filled out from reference TRBV30 and TRBJ2-7, the complete variable domain reads SQTIHQWPATLVQPVGSPLSLECTVEGTSNPNLYWYRQAAGRGLQLLFYSVGIGQISSEVPQNLSASRPQDRQFILSSKKLLLSDSGFYLCAWSVQLNEQYFGPGTRLTVT.

The chain employs TRBV7-2 and TRBJ2-1; 12 bases map to TRBD2. The trim removed 4 bases at V and 7 bases at J, leaving 8 bases unmatched. This CDR3 contains 16 residues. The germline V gene encodes CDR1 SGHTA and CDR2 FQGNSA. This chain's CDR3 is CASSSYLAGGPNEQFF. The CDR3 DNA sequence: TGTGCCAGCAGCTCCTACCTAGCGGGAGGGCCGAATGAGCAGTTCTTC.

This clonotype was found many times. The CDR3 loop is CATGQNTGELFF. CDR3 in DNA: TGTGCCACCGGACAAAACACCGGGGAGCTGTTTTTT. The chain has TRBV10-3 and TRBJ2-2; tentative D call: TRBD1 (5 bases). V was shortened by 10 bases and J by 2 bases, with 8 bases between the two germline ends. The germline V gene encodes CDR1 ENHRY and CDR2 SYGVKD. The CDR3 covers 12 residues.

This chain joins TRBV20-1 and TRBJ2-5; D is unresolved. Germline CDR1 reads DFQATT; CDR2 reads SNEGSKA (reference sequence). This CDR3 contains 14 residues. V was shortened by 3 bases and J by 1 base, with 12 bases between the two germline ends. In DNA form, the CDR3 reads TGCAGTGCTAGGGCTCAGTCTAGCCAAGAGACCCAGTACTTC. Translating it yields CSARAQSSQETQYF.

This clonotype was picked up many times. This chain connects TRBV7-8 to TRBJ2-7; D is ambiguous. Germline lookup yields CDR1 SGHVS and CDR2 FQNEAQ. CDR3 length: 13 residues. Trimming stripped 6 bases from V and 0 bases from J, with 9 bases between. The CDR3 is CASSSLDSYEQYF. The CDR3 DNA reads as TGTGCCAGCAGTAGCCTAGACTCCTACGAGCAGTACTTC.

This clonotype occurred many times. The chain joins TRBV10-3 to TRBJ2-7; D tentatively reads TRBD1 or TRBD2 (5 bases each). This CDR3 has 14 amino acids. The germline V gene encodes CDR1 ENHRY and CDR2 SYGVKD. Trimming removed 6 bases from V and 3 bases from J, with 15 bases in between. The DNA for the CDR3 is TGTGCCATCAGCCCGGGACCGCCGGACTACGAGCAGTACTTC. Encoded protein: CAISPGPPDYEQYF.